These 16 T cell receptor beta chains were sequenced from one sample in a study of blood T cell repertoires in COVID-19. This table comes from immunoSEQ multiplex PCR, and its TCRdb copy is limited to in-frame clones, with some not included. The sample comprises approximately 270,000 clones, over 80% of which are singletons, and over 3.5% rests with the top ten. Sequenced material: PBMCs or T cells enriched from blood (not recorded which). These receptors were taken from a woman aged 25 to 39 with acute COVID-19.

The chain joins TRBV28 to TRBJ2-3; tentatively, D is TRBD2 (7 bases). The CDR3 extends over 15 amino acids. Germline CDR1 and CDR2: MDHEN and SYDVKM. The ends were cut back, 7 bases at V and 1 base at J, with 15 bases in the middle. The CDR3 coding sequence is TGTGCCAGCAATATACGAGGGGGGGGCACAGATACGCAGTATTTT. Protein product: CASNIRGGGTDTQYF. Drawing the rest from reference TRBV28 and TRBJ2-3, the complete variable domain is DVKVTQSSRYLVKRTGEKVFLECVQDMDHENMFWYRQDPGLGLRLIYFSYDVKMKEKGDIPEGYSVSREKKERFSLILESASTNQTSMYLCASNIRGGGTDTQYFGPGTRLTVL.

V is TRBV18 and J is TRBJ2-3, with 7 bases matching TRBD2. CDR3 length: 13 residues. The junction had 1 base not matched to a gene; V was cut back by 3 bases and J by 4 bases. Germline V gene data show CDR1 as KGHSH and CDR2 as LQKENI. The CDR3 nucleotides read TGTGCCAGCTCACCGGGGGGGGCAGATACGCAGTATTTT. Translated, it gives CASSPGGADTQYF. The full variable domain, rest sourced from reference TRBV18 and TRBJ2-3, is NAGVMQNPRHLVRRRGQEARLRCSPMKGHSHVYWYRQLPEEGLKFMVYLQKENIIDESGMPKERFSAEFPKEGPSILRIQQVVRGDSAAYFCASSPGGADTQYFGPGTRLTVL.

Only one count was recorded for this clone. The chain links TRBV6-5 to TRBJ1-1, with 8 bases matching TRBD1. V shed 6 bases, J shed 0 bases, and the junction held 3 bases outside the gene matches. The CDR3 length is 14 residues. The germline V gene encodes CDR1 MNHEY and CDR2 SVGAGI. CDR3 loop: CASRAGGLNTEAFF. DNA for the CDR3: TGTGCCAGCAGAGCAGGGGGCTTGAACACTGAAGCTTTCTTT.

This chain uses TRBV12-3 or TRBV12-4 with TRBJ1-5; D is perhaps TRBD1 (5 bases). V lost 6 bases, J lost 9 bases, and 15 bases lay in between. This CDR3 has 13 amino acids. CDR3 loop: CASSPTQGGPQHF. The CDR3 nucleotides read TGTGCCAGCAGCCCCACGCAGGGTGGGCCCCAGCATTTT.

The chain carries TRBV11-2 and TRBJ2-1; D perhaps matches TRBD2 (5 bases). In germline, CDR1 is SGHAT, CDR2 FQNNGV. Trimming took 5 bases from V and 15 from J, leaving 20 bases between them. CDR3 length equals 13 residues. Written as DNA, the CDR3 is TGTGCCAGCAGCCTAGGGCCGGGATATTTTCTGTTCTTC. Translated: CASSLGPGYFLFF.

The CDR3 sequence is CASSIGDYGYTF. CDR3 DNA sequence: TGTGCCAGTAGTATAGGAGACTATGGCTACACCTTC. The chain has TRBV19 and TRBJ1-2; D uncertain. Germline V lookup: CDR1 LNHDA, CDR2 SQIVND (reference sequence). V lost 1 base, J lost 3 bases, and 3 bases lay in between. This CDR3 contains 12 residues. The full variable domain, with the rest looked up from reference TRBV19 and TRBJ1-2, is DGGITQSPKYLFRKEGQNVTLSCEQNLNHDAMYWYRQDPGQGLRLIYYSQIVNDFQKGDIAEGYSVSREKKESFPLTVTSAQKNPTAFYLCASSIGDYGYTFGSGTRLTVV.

The chain has TRBV4-1 and TRBJ2-1; 10 nucleotides agree with TRBD2. Germline V gene lookup returns CDR1 MGHRA and CDR2 YSYEKL. This CDR3 has 17 residues. V lost 3 bases, J lost 7 bases, and 12 bases stayed unmatched. The CDR3 reads CASSQSPLAGLGNEQFF. The CDR3 nucleotides read TGCGCCAGCAGCCAGTCACCACTAGCGGGGTTAGGAAATGAGCAGTTCTTC.

This chain links TRBV28 with TRBJ2-1; the D gene is possibly TRBD2 (6 bases). Trimming removed 2 bases from V and 5 bases from J, with 16 bases in between. This CDR3 region has 16 residues. Germline CDR1 and CDR2: MDHEN and SYDVKM. CDR3 region: CASSLTTRSFDNEQFF. In nucleotides, the CDR3 is TGTGCCAGCAGTTTAACGACTAGGAGTTTCGACAATGAGCAGTTCTTC.

This rearrangement joins TRBV19 to TRBJ2-5, with TRBD1 matching 12 bases. The CDR3 runs 16 residues. Germline CDR1 is LNHDA and CDR2 is SQIVND (reference sequence). V was pared by 4 bases and J by 5 bases, with 8 bases of the junction left unmatched. Written as DNA, the CDR3 is TGTGCCAGTAGTACCCAGGGACAGGGGGCTGGGGAGACCCAGTACTTC. This gives the protein CASSTQGQGAGETQYF.

The chain joins TRBV5-1 to TRBJ2-1; possibly TRBD2 for D (5 bases). Germline V CDR1 and CDR2: SGHRS, YFSETQ. V lost 1 base and J 10 bases, leaving 12 bases between the germline ends. There are 13 residues in the CDR3. CDR3 amino acids: CASSLFSREEQFF. CDR3 sequence (DNA): TGCGCCAGCAGCTTGTTTTCCCGGGAAGAGCAGTTCTTC.

V is TRBV4-2 and J is TRBJ2-2; 10 bases match TRBD1. V lost 3 bases to trimming and J lost 6 bases; unmatched junction nucleotides: 7. This CDR3 is 16 amino acids long. Germline loops: CDR1 LGHNA, CDR2 YNFKEQ. The CDR3 reads CASSHGTGVYAGELFF. CDR3 coding DNA: TGTGCCAGCAGCCATGGGACAGGGGTTTACGCCGGGGAGCTGTTTTTT.

The V and J genes are TRBV28 and TRBJ2-5; tentatively, D is TRBD2 (6 bases). Germline V gene sequence: CDR1 MDHEN, CDR2 SYDVKM. The germline V and J ends were trimmed by 8 bases and 5 bases, with 18 bases remaining between them. This CDR3 has 14 residues. The CDR3 sequence: CASQGGDWTETQYF. The DNA for the CDR3 is TGTGCCAGCCAGGGTGGGGACTGGACCGAGACCCAGTACTTC.

This sequence joins TRBV28 and TRBJ2-7; a possible D gene is TRBD1 (6 bases). Trimming left V 7 bases short and J 2 bases short, with 15 bases between. The CDR3 contains 14 residues. Per the germline V gene, CDR1 is MDHEN and CDR2 is SYDVKM. The CDR3 region has the DNA TGTGCCAGCATGCTCGGGACAACCACCTACGAGCAGTACTTC. It codes for CASMLGTTTYEQYF. Complete variable domain (other parts from reference TRBV28 and TRBJ2-7): DVKVTQSSRYLVKRTGEKVFLECVQDMDHENMFWYRQDPGLGLRLIYFSYDVKMKEKGDIPEGYSVSREKKERFSLILESASTNQTSMYLCASMLGTTTYEQYFGPGTRLTVT.

This clone was detected only once. The chain joins TRBV2 to TRBJ1-5, with D possibly TRBD1 on 5 matching bases. Between the trimmed V and J ends, which lost 4 bases and 8 bases, there was a span of 12 bases. The germline V gene encodes CDR1 SNHLY and CDR2 FYNNEI. The CDR3 is 13 residues long. CDR3 in amino acids: CASSGLGGKPQHF. CDR3 DNA sequence: TGTGCCAGCAGTGGTCTGGGGGGTAAGCCCCAGCATTTT.

This rearrangement joins TRBV11-2 to TRBJ2-7; 7 nucleotides agree with TRBD1. Germline lookup yields CDR1 SGHAT and CDR2 FQNNGV. After removal of 5 bases from V and 1 base from J, the junction contained 5 bases not matched to a gene. The CDR3 sequence is 14 residues long. As DNA, the CDR3 is TGTGCCAGCAGCCAAACAGGGGAGTCCTACGAGCAGTACTTC. This codes for CASSQTGESYEQYF.

The rearrangement uses TRBV6-2 or TRBV6-3 and TRBJ2-2, with 8 bases lining up with TRBD1. This CDR3 spans 15 amino acids. The ends lost 5 bases at V and 1 base at J; junction bases unmatched: 3. Germline values: CDR1 MNHEY, CDR2 SVGEGT. Written as DNA, the CDR3 is TGTGCCAGCAGTACCGGGACAGGGAACACCGGGGAGCTGTTTTTT. This translates into CASSTGTGNTGELFF.